The source of this T cell receptor (beta chain) is a study (dated by TCRdb to 2017 to 2019). A note on the overall study: To characterize human CD8+ TCR repertoires that recognize immunodominant viral antigens, the researchers relied on sequence and structural analyses.

Including the terminal cysteine and phenylalanine, the CDR3 comprises 17 residues. The read is trimmed to its CDR3 DNA, 51 bases read in frame from base 1. At the junction V is shortened by 5 bases and J by 0 bases; bases outside the gene matches: 9. As encoded in the germline V gene (reference sequence), CDR1 is SEHNR while CDR2 is FQNEAQ. What the study reported, not specific to this receptor: The CD8+ TCR repertoires specific to different immunodominant viral antigens were reported to be highly diverse and distinct from one another.

Taking its sample share into account, this clonotype is large (0.1 to 1%). It has no known antigen specificity. No base quality values were provided; no much bigger clone lies one nucleotide off. Sequenced using an Illumina HiSeq 2500. In TCRdb, the public reads were trimmed at Q25 with fastp and aligned with MiXCR, with productive beta chains retained. Each CDR3 protein appears once, grouped with its most common genes and DNA. Across this sample there are about 1,400 distinct CDR3 sequences, with approximately 21% seen only once. Under 20% of the sample belongs to the ten largest clones. This receptor was identified in a female donor. Sequenced material: CD8+ T cells (not recorded whether cultured). The V gene is TRBV7-9 and the J gene is TRBJ2-7; TRBD1 matches 11 bases in the middle. In nucleotide form, the sequence is TGTGCCAGCAGCAATCCGGGACAGGGGGGCCCCTCCTACGAGCAGTACTTC. It is translated as CASSNPGQGGPSYEQYF.